The present TCR beta chain was sequenced within a study of blood T cell repertoires in COVID-19. V lost 4 bases and J 4 bases, leaving 8 bases between the germline ends. CDR3 size: 12 residues. Germline V gives CDR1 MDHEN, CDR2 SYDVKM. The table came from immunoSEQ multiplex PCR; TCRdb's copy has only in-frame clones and leaves some out. The profile shows fewer than 200,000 clones, 84% of them singletons. This sequence joins TRBV28 and TRBJ2-7; D is undetermined. The material sequenced was peripheral blood. The receptor was isolated from a man in his forties who had recovered from COVID-19. CDR3 sequence (DNA): TGTGCCAGCAGTTCCCTTCCTTACGAGCAGTACTTC. This codes for CASSSLPYEQYF.